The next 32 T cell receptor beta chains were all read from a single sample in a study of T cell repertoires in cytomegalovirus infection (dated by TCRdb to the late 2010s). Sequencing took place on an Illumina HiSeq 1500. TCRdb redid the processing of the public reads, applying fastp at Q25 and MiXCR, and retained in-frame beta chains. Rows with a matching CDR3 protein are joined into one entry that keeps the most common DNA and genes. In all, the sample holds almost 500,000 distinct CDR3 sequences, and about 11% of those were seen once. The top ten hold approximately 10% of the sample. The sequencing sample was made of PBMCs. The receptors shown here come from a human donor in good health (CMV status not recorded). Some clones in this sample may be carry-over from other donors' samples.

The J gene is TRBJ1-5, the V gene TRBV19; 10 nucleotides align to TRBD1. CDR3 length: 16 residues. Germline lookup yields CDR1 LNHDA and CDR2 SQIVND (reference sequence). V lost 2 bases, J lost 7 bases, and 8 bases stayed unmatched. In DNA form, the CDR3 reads TGTGCCAGTAGTATATCCCGGACAGGGGGAGGGCAGCCCCAGCATTTT. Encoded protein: CASSISRTGGGQPQHF.

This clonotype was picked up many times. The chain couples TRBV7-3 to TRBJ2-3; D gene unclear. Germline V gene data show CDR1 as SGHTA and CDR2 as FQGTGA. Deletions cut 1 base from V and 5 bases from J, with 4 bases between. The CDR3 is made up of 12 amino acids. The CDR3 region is CASSLKGDTQYF. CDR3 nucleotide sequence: TGTGCCAGCAGCTTAAAAGGAGATACGCAGTATTTT.

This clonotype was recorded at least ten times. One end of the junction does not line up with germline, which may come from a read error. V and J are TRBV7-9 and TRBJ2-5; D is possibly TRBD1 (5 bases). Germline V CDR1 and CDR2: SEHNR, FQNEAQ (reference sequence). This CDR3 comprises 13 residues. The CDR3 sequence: CASSLGAEETQYF. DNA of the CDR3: TGTGCCAGCAGTTTAGGGGCGGAAGAGACCCAGTACTTC.

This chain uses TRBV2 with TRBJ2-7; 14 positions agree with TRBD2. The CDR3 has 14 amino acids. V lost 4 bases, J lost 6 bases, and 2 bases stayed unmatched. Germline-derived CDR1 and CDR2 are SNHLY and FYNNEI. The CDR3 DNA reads TGTGCCAGCAGTGGGGGACTAGCGGGAGCCGAGCAGTACTTC. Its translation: CASSGGLAGAEQYF.

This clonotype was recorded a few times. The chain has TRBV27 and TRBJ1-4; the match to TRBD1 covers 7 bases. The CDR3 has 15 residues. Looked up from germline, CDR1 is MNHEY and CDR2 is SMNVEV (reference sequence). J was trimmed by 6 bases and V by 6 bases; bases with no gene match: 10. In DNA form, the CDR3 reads TGTGCCAGCAGAAGGACAGGTCGGGCCGATGAAAAACTGTTTTTT. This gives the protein CASRRTGRADEKLFF.

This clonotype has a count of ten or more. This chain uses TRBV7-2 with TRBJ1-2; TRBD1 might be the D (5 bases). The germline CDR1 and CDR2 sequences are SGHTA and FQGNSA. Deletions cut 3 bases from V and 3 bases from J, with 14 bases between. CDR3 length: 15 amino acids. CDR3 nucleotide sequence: TGTGCCAGCAGCTTCGCAGGGCGGGAAGACTATGGCTACACCTTC. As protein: CASSFAGREDYGYTF.

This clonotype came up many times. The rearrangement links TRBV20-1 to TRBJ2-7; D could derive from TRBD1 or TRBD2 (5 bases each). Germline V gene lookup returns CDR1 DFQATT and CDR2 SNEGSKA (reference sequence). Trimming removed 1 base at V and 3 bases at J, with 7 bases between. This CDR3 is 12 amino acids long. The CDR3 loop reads CSARGGIYEQYF. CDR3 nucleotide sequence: TGCAGTGCTAGAGGGGGGATCTACGAGCAGTACTTC.

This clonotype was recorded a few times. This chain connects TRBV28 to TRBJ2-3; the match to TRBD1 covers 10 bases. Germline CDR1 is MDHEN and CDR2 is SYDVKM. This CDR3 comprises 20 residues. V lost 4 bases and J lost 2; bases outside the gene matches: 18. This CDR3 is CASSSDRGATYRIHTDTQYF. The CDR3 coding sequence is TGTGCCAGCAGTTCGGACAGGGGGGCGACGTATAGGATTCACACAGATACGCAGTATTTT. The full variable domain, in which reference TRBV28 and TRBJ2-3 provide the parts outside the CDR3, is DVKVTQSSRYLVKRTGEKVFLECVQDMDHENMFWYRQDPGLGLRLIYFSYDVKMKEKGDIPEGYSVSREKKERFSLILESASTNQTSMYLCASSSDRGATYRIHTDTQYFGPGTRLTVL.

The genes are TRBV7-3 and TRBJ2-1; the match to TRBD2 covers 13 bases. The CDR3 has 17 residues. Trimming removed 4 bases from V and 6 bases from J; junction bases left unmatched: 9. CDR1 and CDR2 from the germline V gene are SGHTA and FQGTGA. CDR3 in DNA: TGTGCCAGCAGCTCCCCTTTACTAGCGGGAGGGCCCAATGAGCAGTTCTTC. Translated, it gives CASSSPLLAGGPNEQFF.

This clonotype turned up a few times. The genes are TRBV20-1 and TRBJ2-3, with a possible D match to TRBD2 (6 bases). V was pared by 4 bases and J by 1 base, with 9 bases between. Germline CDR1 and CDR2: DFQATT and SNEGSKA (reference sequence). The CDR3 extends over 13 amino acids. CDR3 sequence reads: CSATWGGTDTQYF. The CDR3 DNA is TGCAGTGCTACCTGGGGGGGCACAGATACGCAGTATTTT.

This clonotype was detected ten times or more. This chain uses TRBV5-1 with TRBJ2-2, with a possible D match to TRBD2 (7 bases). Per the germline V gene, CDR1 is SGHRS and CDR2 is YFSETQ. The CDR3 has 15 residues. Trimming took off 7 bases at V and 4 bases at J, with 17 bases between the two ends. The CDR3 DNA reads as TGCGCCAGCTCCCCCGGGGGGCAAGGCACCGGGGAGCTGTTTTTT. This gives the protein CASSPGGQGTGELFF.

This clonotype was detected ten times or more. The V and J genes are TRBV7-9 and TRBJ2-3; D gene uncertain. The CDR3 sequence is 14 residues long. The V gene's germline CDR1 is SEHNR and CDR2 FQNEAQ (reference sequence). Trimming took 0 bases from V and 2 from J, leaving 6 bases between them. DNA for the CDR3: TGTGCCAGCAGCTTAGCGGTCACCACAGATACGCAGTATTTT. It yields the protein CASSLAVTTDTQYF. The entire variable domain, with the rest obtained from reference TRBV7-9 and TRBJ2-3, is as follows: DTGVSQNPRHKITKRGQNVTFRCDPISEHNRLYWYRQTLGQGPEFLTYFQNEAQLEKSRLLSDRFSAERPKGSFSTLEIQRTEQGDSAMYLCASSLAVTTDTQYFGPGTRLTVL.

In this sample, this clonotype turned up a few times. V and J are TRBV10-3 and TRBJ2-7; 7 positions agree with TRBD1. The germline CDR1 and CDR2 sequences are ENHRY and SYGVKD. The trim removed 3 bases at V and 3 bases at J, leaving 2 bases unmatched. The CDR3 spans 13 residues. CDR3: CAISDRQGYEQYF. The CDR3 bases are TGTGCCATCAGTGACCGACAGGGCTACGAGCAGTACTTC.

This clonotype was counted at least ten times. CDR3 protein: CASSLVAAPIDSPLHF. DNA of the CDR3: TGTGCCAGCAGCTTAGTAGCAGCCCCAATCGATTCACCCCTCCACTTT. The chain uses TRBV7-9 and TRBJ1-6; D remains unclear. Germline CDR1 SEHNR, CDR2 FQNEAQ (reference sequence). V gave up 1 base and J gave up 8 bases, with 15 bases separating them. The CDR3 spans 16 residues.

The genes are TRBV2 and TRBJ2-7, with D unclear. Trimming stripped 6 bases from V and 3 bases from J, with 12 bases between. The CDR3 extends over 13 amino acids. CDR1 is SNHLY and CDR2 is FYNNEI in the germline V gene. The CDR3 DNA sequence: TGTGCCAGCAGGACGCCAGCCGACTACGAGCAGTACTTC. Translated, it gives CASRTPADYEQYF.

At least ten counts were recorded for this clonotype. The CDR3 loop is CASSQGSGRTYNEQFF. Written as DNA, the CDR3 is TGCGCCAGCAGCCAAGGAAGCGGGAGGACCTACAATGAGCAGTTCTTC. The rearrangement uses TRBV4-1 and TRBJ2-1; 9 nucleotides match TRBD2. CDR1 is MGHRA and CDR2 is YSYEKL in the germline V gene. This CDR3 has 16 amino acids. The ends lost 1 base at V and 2 bases at J; junction bases unmatched: 3.

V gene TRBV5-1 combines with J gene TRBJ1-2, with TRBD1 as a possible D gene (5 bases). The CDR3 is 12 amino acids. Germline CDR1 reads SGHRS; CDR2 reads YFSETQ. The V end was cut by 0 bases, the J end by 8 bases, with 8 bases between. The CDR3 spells CASSLDRPGYTF. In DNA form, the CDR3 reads TGCGCCAGCAGCTTGGACAGGCCCGGCTACACCTTC.

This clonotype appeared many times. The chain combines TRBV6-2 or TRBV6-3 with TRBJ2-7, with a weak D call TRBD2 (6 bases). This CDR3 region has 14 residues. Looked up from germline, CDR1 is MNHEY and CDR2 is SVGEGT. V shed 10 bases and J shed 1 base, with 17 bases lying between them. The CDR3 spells CATKAAGPSYEQYF. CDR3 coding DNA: TGTGCCACCAAAGCAGCGGGTCCATCCTACGAGCAGTACTTC.

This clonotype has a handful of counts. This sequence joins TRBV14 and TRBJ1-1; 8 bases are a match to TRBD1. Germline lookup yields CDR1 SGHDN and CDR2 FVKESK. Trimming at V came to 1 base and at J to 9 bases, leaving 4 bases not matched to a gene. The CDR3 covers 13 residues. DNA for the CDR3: TGTGCCAGCAGCCAAGGTGGACAGGGCAAAGCTTTCTTT. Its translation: CASSQGGQGKAFF.

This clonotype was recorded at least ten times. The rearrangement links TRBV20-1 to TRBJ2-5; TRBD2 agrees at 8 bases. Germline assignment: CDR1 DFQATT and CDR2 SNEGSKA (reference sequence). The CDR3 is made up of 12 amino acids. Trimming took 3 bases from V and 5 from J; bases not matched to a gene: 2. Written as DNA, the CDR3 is TGCAGTGCTAGCGGGAGGGGGGAGACCCAGTACTTC. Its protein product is CSASGRGETQYF.

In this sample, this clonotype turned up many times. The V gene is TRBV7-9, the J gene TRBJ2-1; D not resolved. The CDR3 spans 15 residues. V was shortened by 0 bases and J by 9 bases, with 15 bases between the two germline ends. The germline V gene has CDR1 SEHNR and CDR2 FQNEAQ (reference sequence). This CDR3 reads CASSLARITVFEQFF. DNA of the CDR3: TGTGCCAGCAGCTTAGCGCGGATTACTGTTTTTGAGCAGTTCTTC.

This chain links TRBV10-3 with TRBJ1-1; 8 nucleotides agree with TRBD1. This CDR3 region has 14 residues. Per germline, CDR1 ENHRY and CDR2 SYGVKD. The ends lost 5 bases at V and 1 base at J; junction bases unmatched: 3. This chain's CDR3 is CAISLTGENTEAFF. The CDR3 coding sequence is TGTGCCATCAGTCTGACAGGGGAGAACACTGAAGCTTTCTTT.

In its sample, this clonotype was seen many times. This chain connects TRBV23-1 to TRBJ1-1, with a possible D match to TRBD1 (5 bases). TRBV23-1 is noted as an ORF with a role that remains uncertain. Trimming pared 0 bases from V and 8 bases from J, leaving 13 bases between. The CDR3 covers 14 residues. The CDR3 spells CASSQSEDRPEAFF. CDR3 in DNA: TGCGCCAGCAGTCAATCCGAAGACAGACCAGAAGCTTTCTTT.

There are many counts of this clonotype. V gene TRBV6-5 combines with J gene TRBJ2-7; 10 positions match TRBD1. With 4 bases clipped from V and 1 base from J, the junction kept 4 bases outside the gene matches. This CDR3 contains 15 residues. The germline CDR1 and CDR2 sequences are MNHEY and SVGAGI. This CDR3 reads CASSSTGGSSYEQYF. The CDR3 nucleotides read TGTGCCAGCAGTTCGACAGGGGGCAGTTCCTACGAGCAGTACTTC.

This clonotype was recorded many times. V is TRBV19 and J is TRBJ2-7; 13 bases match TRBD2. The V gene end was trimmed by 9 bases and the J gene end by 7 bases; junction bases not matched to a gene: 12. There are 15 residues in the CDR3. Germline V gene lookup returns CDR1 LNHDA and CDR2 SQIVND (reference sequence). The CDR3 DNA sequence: TGTGCCAGCAGATCAACTAGCGGGAGGGCCAGTGAGCAGTACTTC. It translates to CASRSTSGRASEQYF.

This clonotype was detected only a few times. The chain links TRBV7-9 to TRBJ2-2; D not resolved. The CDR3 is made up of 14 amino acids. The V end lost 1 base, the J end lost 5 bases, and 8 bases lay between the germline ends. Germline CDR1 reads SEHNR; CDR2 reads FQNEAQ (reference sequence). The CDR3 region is CASSLERATGELFF. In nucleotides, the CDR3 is TGTGCCAGCAGCTTAGAACGGGCGACCGGGGAGCTGTTTTTT.

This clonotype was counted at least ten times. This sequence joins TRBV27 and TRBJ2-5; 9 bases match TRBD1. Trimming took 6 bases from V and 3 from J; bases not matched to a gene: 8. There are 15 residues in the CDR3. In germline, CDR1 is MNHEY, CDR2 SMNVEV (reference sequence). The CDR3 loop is CASRRTGVPKETQYF. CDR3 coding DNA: TGTGCCAGCAGAAGGACAGGGGTCCCAAAAGAGACCCAGTACTTC.

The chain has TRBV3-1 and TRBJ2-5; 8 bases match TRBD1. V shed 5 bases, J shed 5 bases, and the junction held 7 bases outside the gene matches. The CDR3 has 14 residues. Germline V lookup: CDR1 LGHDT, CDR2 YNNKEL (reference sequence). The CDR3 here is CASSYQGARETQYF. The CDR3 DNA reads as TGTGCCAGCAGCTACCAGGGGGCGCGGGAGACCCAGTACTTC.

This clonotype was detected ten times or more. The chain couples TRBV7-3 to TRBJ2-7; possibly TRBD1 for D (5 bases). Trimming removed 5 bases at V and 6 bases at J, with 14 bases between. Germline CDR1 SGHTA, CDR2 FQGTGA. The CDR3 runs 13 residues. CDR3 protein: CASSQSQGFEQYF. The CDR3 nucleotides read TGTGCCAGCAGCCAATCCCAGGGTTTCGAGCAGTACTTC.

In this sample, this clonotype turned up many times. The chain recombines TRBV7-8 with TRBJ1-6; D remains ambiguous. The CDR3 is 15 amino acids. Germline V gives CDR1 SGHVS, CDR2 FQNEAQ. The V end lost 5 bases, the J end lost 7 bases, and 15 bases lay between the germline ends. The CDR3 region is CASSPFKDGNSPLHF. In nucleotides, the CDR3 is TGTGCCAGCAGCCCCTTTAAAGATGGAAATTCACCCCTCCACTTT. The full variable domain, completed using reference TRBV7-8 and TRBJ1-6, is GAGVSQSPRYKVAKRGQDVALRCDPISGHVSLFWYQQALGQGPEFLTYFQNEAQLDKSGLPSDRFFAERPEGSVSTLKIQRTQQEDSAVYLCASSPFKDGNSPLHFGNGTRLTVT.

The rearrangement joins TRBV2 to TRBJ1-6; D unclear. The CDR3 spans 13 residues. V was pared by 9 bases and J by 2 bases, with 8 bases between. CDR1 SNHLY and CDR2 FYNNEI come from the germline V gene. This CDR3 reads CASSVTYNSPLHF. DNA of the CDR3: TGTGCCAGTTCCGTCACCTATAATTCACCCCTCCACTTT.

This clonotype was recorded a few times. The CDR3, as DNA: TGTGCCTCAACAGGGAGGGCCAAAAACATTCAGTACTTC. It encodes CASTGRAKNIQYF. The rearrangement joins TRBV28 to TRBJ2-4, with D possibly called TRBD1 or TRBD2 (6 bases each). This CDR3 contains 13 residues. Germline V CDR1 and CDR2: MDHEN, SYDVKM. The V and J ends lost 11 bases and 1 base respectively, with 12 bases between them.